This entry concerns a single TCR beta chain. Source study methods: It was from reference gene primer amplification that nucleated cell counts were estimated. The data were produced by immunoSEQ multiplex PCR, yet TCRdb's version contains in-frame clones alone and is incomplete. V, J and clone size reflect that table, while D and trimming were determined from the DNA. The top ten hold approximately 11% of the sample, which has approximately 200,000 clones, roughly 85% seen once. The CDR3 has 14 amino acids. J gave up 4 bases and V 6 bases, and 3 bases lay outside the gene matches. The V gene's germline CDR1 is KGHSH and CDR2 LQKENI. This sample was taken from a study of blood T cell repertoires in COVID-19. Study overall: Specimens from acute and convalescent COVID-19 originated in the United States, Italy and Spain. Sources were T cells, B-cell-depleted T cells, or PBMCs; the material itself was cDNA or gDNA.

Input material: peripheral blood. V is TRBV18 and J is TRBJ1-5; 10 bases fit TRBD1. This TCR came from a human donor with active or convalescent COVID-19. The donor label of this sample is uncertain. For the CDR3, the DNA is TGTGCCAGCTCTCCGGGACAGGGGAATCAGCCCCAGCATTTT. Its protein is CASSPGQGNQPQHF. The complete variable domain, with remaining parts taken from reference TRBV18 and TRBJ1-5, reads NAGVMQNPRHLVRRRGQEARLRCSPMKGHSHVYWYRQLPEEGLKFMVYLQKENIIDESGMPKERFSAEFPKEGPSILRIQQVVRGDSAAYFCASSPGQGNQPQHFGDGTRLSIL.